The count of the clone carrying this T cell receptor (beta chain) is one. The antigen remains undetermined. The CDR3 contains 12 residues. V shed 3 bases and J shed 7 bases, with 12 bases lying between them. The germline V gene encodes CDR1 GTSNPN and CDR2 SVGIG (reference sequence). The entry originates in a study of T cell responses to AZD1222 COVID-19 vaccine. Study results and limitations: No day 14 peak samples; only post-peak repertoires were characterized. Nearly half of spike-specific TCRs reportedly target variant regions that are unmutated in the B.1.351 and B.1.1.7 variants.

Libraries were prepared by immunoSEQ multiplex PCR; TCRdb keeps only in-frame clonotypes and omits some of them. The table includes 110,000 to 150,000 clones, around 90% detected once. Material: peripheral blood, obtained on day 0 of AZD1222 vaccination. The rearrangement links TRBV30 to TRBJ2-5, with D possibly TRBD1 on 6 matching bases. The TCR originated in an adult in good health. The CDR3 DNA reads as TGTGCCTGGAGGCCCCTAGGGGGGACCCAGTACTTC. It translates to CAWRPLGGTQYF.